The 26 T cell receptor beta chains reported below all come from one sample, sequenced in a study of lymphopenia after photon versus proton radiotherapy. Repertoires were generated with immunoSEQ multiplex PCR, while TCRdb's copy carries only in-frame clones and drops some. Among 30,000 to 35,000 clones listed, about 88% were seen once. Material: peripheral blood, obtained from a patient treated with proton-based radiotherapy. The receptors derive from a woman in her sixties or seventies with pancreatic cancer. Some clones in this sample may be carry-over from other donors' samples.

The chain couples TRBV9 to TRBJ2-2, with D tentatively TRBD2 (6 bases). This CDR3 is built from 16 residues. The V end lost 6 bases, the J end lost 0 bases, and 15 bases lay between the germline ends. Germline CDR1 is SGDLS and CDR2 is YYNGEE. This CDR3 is CASTSGLPPNTGELFF. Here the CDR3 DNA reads TGTGCCAGCACCAGCGGGCTTCCCCCGAACACCGGGGAGCTGTTTTTT.

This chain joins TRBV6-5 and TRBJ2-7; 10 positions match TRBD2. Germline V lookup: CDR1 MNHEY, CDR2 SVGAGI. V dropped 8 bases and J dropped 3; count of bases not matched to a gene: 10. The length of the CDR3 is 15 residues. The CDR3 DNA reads TGTGCCAGCCAAACCTTAGCGGGAGGTTTCTACGAGCAGTACTTC. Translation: CASQTLAGGFYEQYF.

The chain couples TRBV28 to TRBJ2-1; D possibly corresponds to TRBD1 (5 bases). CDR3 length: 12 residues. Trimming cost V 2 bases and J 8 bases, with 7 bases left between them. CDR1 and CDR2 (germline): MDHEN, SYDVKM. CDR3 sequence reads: CASSLRGHEQFF. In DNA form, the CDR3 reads TGTGCCAGCAGTTTAAGGGGCCATGAGCAGTTCTTC. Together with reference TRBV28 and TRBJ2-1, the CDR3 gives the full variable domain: DVKVTQSSRYLVKRTGEKVFLECVQDMDHENMFWYRQDPGLGLRLIYFSYDVKMKEKGDIPEGYSVSREKKERFSLILESASTNQTSMYLCASSLRGHEQFFGPGTRLTVL.

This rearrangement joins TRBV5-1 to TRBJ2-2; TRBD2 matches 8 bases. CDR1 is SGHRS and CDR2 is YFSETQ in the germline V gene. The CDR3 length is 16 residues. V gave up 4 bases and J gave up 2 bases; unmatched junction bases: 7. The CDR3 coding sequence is TGCGCCAGCAGCCCTAGCGGGTCCCTAAACACCGGGGAGCTGTTTTTT. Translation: CASSPSGSLNTGELFF.

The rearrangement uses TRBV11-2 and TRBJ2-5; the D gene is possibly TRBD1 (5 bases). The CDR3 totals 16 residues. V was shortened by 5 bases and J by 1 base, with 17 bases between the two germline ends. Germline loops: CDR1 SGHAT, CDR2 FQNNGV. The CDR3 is CASSPLTWGVQETQYF. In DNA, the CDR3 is TGTGCCAGCAGCCCTTTAACATGGGGCGTCCAAGAGACCCAGTACTTC.

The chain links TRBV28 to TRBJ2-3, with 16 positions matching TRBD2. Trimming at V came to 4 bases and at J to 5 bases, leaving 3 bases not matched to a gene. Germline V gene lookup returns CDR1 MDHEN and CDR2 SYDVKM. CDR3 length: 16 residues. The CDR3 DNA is TGTGCCAGCAGTTCGGGACTAGCGGGAGGGGGAGATACGCAGTATTTT. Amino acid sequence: CASSSGLAGGGDTQYF.

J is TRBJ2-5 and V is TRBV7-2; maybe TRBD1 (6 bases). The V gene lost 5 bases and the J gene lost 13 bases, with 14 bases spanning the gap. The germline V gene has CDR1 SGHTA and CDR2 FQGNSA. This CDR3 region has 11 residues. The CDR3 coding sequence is TGTGCCAGCAGCACAGTCCAGGGGCCGTACTTC. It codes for CASSTVQGPYF.

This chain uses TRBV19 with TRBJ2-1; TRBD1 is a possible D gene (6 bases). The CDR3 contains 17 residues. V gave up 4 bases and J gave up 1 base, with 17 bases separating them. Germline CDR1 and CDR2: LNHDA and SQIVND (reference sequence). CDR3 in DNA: TGTGCCAGTAGTACACCCCGGGACACGGTATCCTACAATGAGCAGTTCTTC. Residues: CASSTPRDTVSYNEQFF.

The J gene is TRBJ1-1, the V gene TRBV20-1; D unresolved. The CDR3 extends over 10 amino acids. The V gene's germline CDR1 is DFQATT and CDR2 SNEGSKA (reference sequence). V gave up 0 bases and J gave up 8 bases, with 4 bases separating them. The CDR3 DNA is TGCAGTGCTAGAGATGTAGAAGCTTTCTTT. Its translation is CSARDVEAFF.

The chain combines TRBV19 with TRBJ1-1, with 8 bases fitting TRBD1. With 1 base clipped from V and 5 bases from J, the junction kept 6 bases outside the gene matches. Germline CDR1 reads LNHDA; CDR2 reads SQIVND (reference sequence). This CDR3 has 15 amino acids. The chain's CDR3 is CASSIGIQGGTEAFF. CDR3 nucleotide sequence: TGTGCCAGTAGTATAGGTATACAGGGGGGTACTGAAGCTTTCTTT.

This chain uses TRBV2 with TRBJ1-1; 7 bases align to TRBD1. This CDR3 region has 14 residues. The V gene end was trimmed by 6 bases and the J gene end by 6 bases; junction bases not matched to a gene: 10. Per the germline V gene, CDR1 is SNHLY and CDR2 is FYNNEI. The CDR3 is CASSGRTGESEAFF. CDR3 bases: TGTGCCAGCAGCGGAAGAACAGGGGAATCTGAAGCTTTCTTT.

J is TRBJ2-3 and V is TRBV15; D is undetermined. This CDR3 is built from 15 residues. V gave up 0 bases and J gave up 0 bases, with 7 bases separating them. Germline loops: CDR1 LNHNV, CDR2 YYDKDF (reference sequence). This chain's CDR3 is CATSRDRKSTDTQYF. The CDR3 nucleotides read TGTGCCACCAGCAGAGATCGAAAGAGCACAGATACGCAGTATTTT.

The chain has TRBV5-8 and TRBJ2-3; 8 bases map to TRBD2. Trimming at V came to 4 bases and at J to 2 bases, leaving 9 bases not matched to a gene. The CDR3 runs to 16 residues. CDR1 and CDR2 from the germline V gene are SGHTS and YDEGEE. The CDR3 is CASSPGLAPYTDTQYF. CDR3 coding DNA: TGTGCCAGCAGCCCTGGACTAGCTCCTTACACAGATACGCAGTATTTT. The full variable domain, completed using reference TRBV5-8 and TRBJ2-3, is EAGVTQSPTHLIKTRGQQATLRCSPISGHTSVYWYQQALGLGLQFLLWYDEGEERNRGNFPPRFSGRQFPNYSSELNVNALELEDSALYLCASSPGLAPYTDTQYFGPGTRLTVL.

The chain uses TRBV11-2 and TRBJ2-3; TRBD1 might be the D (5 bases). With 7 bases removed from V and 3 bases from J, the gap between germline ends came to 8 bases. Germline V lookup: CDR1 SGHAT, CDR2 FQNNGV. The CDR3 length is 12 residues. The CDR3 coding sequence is TGTGCCAGCAATAGACAGACAGATACGCAGTATTTT. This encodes CASNRQTDTQYF.

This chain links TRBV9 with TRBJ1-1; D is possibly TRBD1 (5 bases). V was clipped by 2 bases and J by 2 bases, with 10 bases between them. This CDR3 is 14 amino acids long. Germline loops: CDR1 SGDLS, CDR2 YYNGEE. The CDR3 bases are TGTGCCAGCAGCGTGGGGCAGACAAACACTGAAGCTTTCTTT. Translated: CASSVGQTNTEAFF.

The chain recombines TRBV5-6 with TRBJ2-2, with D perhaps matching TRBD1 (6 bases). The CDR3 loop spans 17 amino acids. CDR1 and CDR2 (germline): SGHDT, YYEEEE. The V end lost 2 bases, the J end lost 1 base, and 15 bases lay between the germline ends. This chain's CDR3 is CASSLAATGMNTGELFF. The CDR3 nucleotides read TGTGCCAGCAGCTTAGCGGCGACAGGAATGAACACCGGGGAGCTGTTTTTT.

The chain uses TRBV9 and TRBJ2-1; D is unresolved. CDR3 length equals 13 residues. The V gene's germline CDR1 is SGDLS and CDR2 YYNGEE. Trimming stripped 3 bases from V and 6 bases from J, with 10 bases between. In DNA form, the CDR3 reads TGTGCCAGCAGCGCCAGAGTTATCAATGAGCAGTTCTTC. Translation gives CASSARVINEQFF.

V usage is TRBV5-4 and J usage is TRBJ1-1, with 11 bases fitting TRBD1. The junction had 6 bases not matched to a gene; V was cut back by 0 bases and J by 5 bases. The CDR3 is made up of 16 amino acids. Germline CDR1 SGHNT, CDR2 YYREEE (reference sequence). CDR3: CASSLGGTGGRTEAFF. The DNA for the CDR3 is TGTGCCAGCAGCTTGGGAGGGACAGGGGGGCGTACTGAAGCTTTCTTT.

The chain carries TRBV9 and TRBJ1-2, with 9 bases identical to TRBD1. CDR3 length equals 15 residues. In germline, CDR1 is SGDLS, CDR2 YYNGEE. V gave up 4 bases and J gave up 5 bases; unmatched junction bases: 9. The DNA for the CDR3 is TGTGCCAGCAGCCCAGGGTTGGACAGGGGATATGGCTACACCTTC. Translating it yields CASSPGLDRGYGYTF.

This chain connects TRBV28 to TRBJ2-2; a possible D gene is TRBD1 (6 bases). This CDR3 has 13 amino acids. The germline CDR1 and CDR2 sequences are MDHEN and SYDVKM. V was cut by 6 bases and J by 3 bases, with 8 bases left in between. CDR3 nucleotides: TGTGCCAGCAGGCGACAGGACACCGGGGAGCTGTTTTTT. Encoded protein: CASRRQDTGELFF.

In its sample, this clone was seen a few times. The CDR3 coding sequence is TGTGCCAGCAGCCCGGGGGTAGCGGGAGTCTTCGGGGAGCTGTTTTTT. Protein product: CASSPGVAGVFGELFF. J is TRBJ2-2 and V is TRBV27; 9 bases align to TRBD2. This CDR3 comprises 16 residues. The J segment lost 7 bases and the V segment lost 6 bases, leaving 12 bases of the junction unmatched. Germline V gene lookup returns CDR1 MNHEY and CDR2 SMNVEV (reference sequence).

The CDR3 DNA is TGTGCCAGCAGTGTCATCCTAATACAAGAGACCCAGTACTTC. It encodes CASSVILIQETQYF. This chain joins TRBV6-1 and TRBJ2-5, with D unclear. Trimming shortened V by 4 bases and J by 2 bases, and 11 bases separated the two germline ends. The length of the CDR3 is 14 residues. Germline V gene data show CDR1 as MNHNS and CDR2 as SASEGT.

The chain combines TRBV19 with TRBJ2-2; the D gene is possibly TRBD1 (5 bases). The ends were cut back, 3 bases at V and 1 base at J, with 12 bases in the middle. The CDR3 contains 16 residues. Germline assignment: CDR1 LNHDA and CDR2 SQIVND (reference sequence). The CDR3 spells CASSISQGGNTGELFF. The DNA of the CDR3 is TGTGCCAGTAGTATTAGCCAGGGCGGGAACACCGGGGAGCTGTTTTTT. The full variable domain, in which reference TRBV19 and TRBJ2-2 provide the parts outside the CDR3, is DGGITQSPKYLFRKEGQNVTLSCEQNLNHDAMYWYRQDPGQGLRLIYYSQIVNDFQKGDIAEGYSVSREKKESFPLTVTSAQKNPTAFYLCASSISQGGNTGELFFGEGSRLTVL.

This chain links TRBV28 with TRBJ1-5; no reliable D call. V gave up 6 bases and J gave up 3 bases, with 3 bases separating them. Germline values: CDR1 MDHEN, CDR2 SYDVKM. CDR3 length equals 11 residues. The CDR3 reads CASSDNQPQHF. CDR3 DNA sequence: TGTGCCAGCAGCGACAATCAGCCCCAGCATTTT.

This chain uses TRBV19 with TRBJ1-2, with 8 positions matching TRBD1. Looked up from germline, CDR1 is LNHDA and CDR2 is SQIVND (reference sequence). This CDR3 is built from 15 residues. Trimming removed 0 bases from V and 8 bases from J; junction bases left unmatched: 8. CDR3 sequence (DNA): TGTGCCAGTAGTATAGAGCAGGGGGCCGGAAGGGGCTACACCTTC. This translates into CASSIEQGAGRGYTF.

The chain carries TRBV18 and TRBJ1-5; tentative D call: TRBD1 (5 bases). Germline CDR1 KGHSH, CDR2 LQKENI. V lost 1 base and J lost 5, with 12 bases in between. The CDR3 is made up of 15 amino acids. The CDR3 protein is CASSPRGSLDQPQHF. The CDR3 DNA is TGTGCCAGCTCACCACGGGGCAGCCTCGATCAGCCCCAGCATTTT.